These 23 T cell receptor beta chains were sequenced from one sample in a study of blood T cells in healthy people across ages. The authors ran a second PCR of roughly 6 to 12 cycles using a sample-barcoded 5' primer and a J-beta primer mix. TCRdb reanalysed the 5' RACE reads using MiXCR and keeps one entry per CDR3 protein. Here the sample spans 550,000 to 750,000 distinct CDR3 sequences, over 20% being singletons. The specimen sequenced was blood. The receptors originated from a man between 70 and 80 years old in good health.

A single count supports this clonotype. A much larger clone lies a single base off, so this may be a read error. The chain couples TRBV2 to TRBJ2-3; D perhaps matches TRBD2 (6 bases). Germline CDR1 is SNHLY and CDR2 is FYNNEI. Trimming left V 3 bases short and J 2 bases short, with 12 bases between. The CDR3 is 15 residues long. CDR3 loop: CASSDTGTYTDTQYF. CDR3 sequence (DNA): TGTGCCAGCAGTGACACCGGGACTTACACAGATACGCAGTATTTT.

This clonotype was seen at least ten times. This chain links TRBV11-2 with TRBJ2-5, with D possibly being TRBD1 (7 bases). V was trimmed by 3 bases and J by 4 bases, leaving 27 bases between them. This CDR3 spans 19 amino acids. Germline V lookup: CDR1 SGHAT, CDR2 FQNNGV. As DNA, the CDR3 is TGTGCCAGCAGCTTTGGCGGGCTTAGCGGTGCCCGGACAGGAGAGACCCAGTACTTC. Protein sequence: CASSFGGLSGARTGETQYF.

The DNA of the CDR3 is TGTGCCAGCCGCATAGGGGGGCAAGGAGATACGCAGTATTTT. It is translated as CASRIGGQGDTQYF. The chain recombines TRBV2 with TRBJ2-3; the D call may be TRBD1 or TRBD2 (6 bases each). The CDR3 runs to 14 residues. Germline V CDR1 and CDR2: SNHLY, FYNNEI. V shed 8 bases and J shed 5 bases, with 17 bases lying between them.

V gene TRBV28 combines with J gene TRBJ2-7; the match to TRBD2 covers 11 bases. This CDR3 has 15 residues. Germline lookup yields CDR1 MDHEN and CDR2 SYDVKM. J was trimmed by 0 bases and V by 8 bases; bases with no gene match: 6. The CDR3 DNA follows: TGTGCCAGCGGTAGTAGCGGGAGGGTCTCCTACGAGCAGTACTTC. Protein: CASGSSGRVSYEQYF.

J is TRBJ2-7 and V is TRBV12-3 or TRBV12-4; the D is unclear. CDR3 length: 12 residues. V shed 6 bases and J shed 2 bases, with 8 bases lying between them. CDR3 coding DNA: TGTGCCAGCAGCCCCGAGGCCTACGAGCAGTACTTC. Its translation is CASSPEAYEQYF.

The genes are TRBV20-1 and TRBJ1-5, with TRBD1 identical over 9 bases. J lost 2 bases, V lost 6 bases, and 5 bases had no gene match. CDR1 and CDR2 (germline): DFQATT, SNEGSKA (reference sequence). This CDR3 is 14 amino acids long. The CDR3 DNA reads as TGCAGTGCAAAACAGGGGGCTGGCAATCAGCCCCAGCATTTT. It yields the protein CSAKQGAGNQPQHF.

The chain uses TRBV7-3 and TRBJ2-5, with 7 bases lining up with TRBD2. The trim removed 3 bases at V and 1 base at J, leaving 5 bases unmatched. CDR1 SGHTA and CDR2 FQGTGA come from the germline V gene. There are 15 residues in the CDR3. For the CDR3, the DNA is TGTGCCAGCAGCTTGATGGGGGGGATCCAAGAGACCCAGTACTTC. It translates to CASSLMGGIQETQYF.

The CDR3 here is CASSLIRQGGTDTQYF. CDR3 nucleotide sequence: TGCGCCAGCAGCTTAATCCGACAGGGGGGCACAGATACGCAGTATTTT. This rearrangement joins TRBV5-1 to TRBJ2-3; 9 bases line up with TRBD1. The length of the CDR3 is 16 residues. The trim removed 2 bases at V and 1 base at J, leaving 5 bases unmatched. Germline V lookup: CDR1 SGHRS, CDR2 YFSETQ.

The chain employs TRBV20-1 and TRBJ2-1; unclear D gene. There are 14 residues in the CDR3. Trimming removed 6 bases from V and 6 bases from J, with 18 bases in between. The germline gives CDR1 DFQATT, CDR2 SNEGSKA (reference sequence). This chain's CDR3 is CSATRFPAGNEQFF. The CDR3 DNA follows: TGCAGTGCCACAAGGTTCCCTGCTGGCAATGAGCAGTTCTTC.

This clonotype was counted only a few times. V and J are TRBV20-1 and TRBJ2-7; 10 nucleotides align to TRBD2. Trimming cost V 2 bases and J 6 bases; bases outside gene matches: 4. CDR3 length: 13 residues. Germline V gene sequence: CDR1 DFQATT, CDR2 SNEGSKA (reference sequence). The CDR3 protein is CSARRLAGAEQYF. The CDR3 DNA reads TGCAGTGCTAGACGGCTAGCGGGGGCCGAGCAGTACTTC.

In this sample, this clonotype turned up once. This may come from a read error, since a much larger clone is one base off. The chain uses TRBV10-3 and TRBJ2-5, with TRBD2 matching 7 bases. The CDR3 length is 13 residues. Germline values: CDR1 ENHRY, CDR2 SYGVKD. CDR3 region: CAISEKSGETQCF. The CDR3 region has the DNA TGTGCCATCAGTGAGAAGAGCGGGGAGACCCAGTGCTTC.

This clonotype came up a few times. This chain links TRBV20-1 with TRBJ2-5; D is perhaps TRBD1 (5 bases). Germline V gene lookup returns CDR1 DFQATT and CDR2 SNEGSKA (reference sequence). Trimming took off 0 bases at V and 1 base at J, with 12 bases between the two ends. This CDR3 has 15 amino acids. The CDR3 bases are TGCAGTGCTAGAGAAAGTAGGACAAGCCAAGAGACCCAGTACTTC. Protein sequence: CSARESRTSQETQYF.

The chain carries TRBV5-1 and TRBJ2-5, with D unresolved. Gene TRBJ2-7 matches the end of the DNA better, so the J call may be wrong. Germline V CDR1 and CDR2: SGHRS, YFSETQ. The CDR3 totals 15 residues. CDR3 sequence: CASSSARGASYEQYF. The CDR3 nucleotides read TGCGCCAGCAGCTCAGCTCGAGGTGCCTCCTACGAGCAGTACTTC.

The gene calls are TRBV28 and TRBJ1-2, with D maybe TRBD1 (5 bases). V was pared by 10 bases and J by 5 bases, with 11 bases between. This CDR3 is 11 amino acids long. Germline CDR1 and CDR2: MDHEN and SYDVKM. This CDR3 reads CAIQGRYGYTF. CDR3 nucleotides: TGTGCCATCCAGGGACGGTATGGCTACACCTTC.

The gene calls are TRBV5-1 and TRBJ1-2; D ambiguous. CDR3 size: 15 residues. Germline CDR1 is SGHRS and CDR2 is YFSETQ. Trimming cost V 1 base and J 0 bases, with 10 bases left between them. CDR3 nucleotide sequence: TGCGCCAGCAGCTTGCATACGGACGCTAACTATGGCTACACCTTC. Amino acids: CASSLHTDANYGYTF.

The V and J genes are TRBV10-3 and TRBJ2-3; perhaps TRBD2 as D (6 bases). V was clipped by 10 bases and J by 2 bases, with 13 bases between them. Germline V CDR1 and CDR2: ENHRY, SYGVKD. This CDR3 is 13 amino acids long. CDR3 sequence: CATATRITDTQYF. CDR3 nucleotide sequence: TGTGCCACCGCGACTAGGATCACAGATACGCAGTATTTT.

This clonotype was recorded a few times. This sequence joins TRBV4-2 and TRBJ2-1; the match to TRBD2 covers 7 bases. The trim removed 0 bases at V and 0 bases at J, leaving 8 bases unmatched. CDR3 length equals 18 residues. Germline CDR1 LGHNA, CDR2 YNFKEQ. CDR3 coding DNA: TGTGCCAGCAGCCAAGAGGAAATGCGGGGGAGCTCCTACAATGAGCAGTTCTTC. Protein product: CASSQEEMRGSSYNEQFF.

This clonotype was seen a few times. The chain employs TRBV5-1 and TRBJ2-5; 7 positions match TRBD1. The V gene end was trimmed by 2 bases and the J gene end by 4 bases; junction bases not matched to a gene: 5. The CDR3 extends over 14 amino acids. Germline CDR1 SGHRS, CDR2 YFSETQ. CDR3 in DNA: TGCGCCAGCAGCTTCACAGGGGTGCTAGAGACCCAGTACTTC. Residues: CASSFTGVLETQYF.

In its sample, this clonotype was seen many times. V and J are TRBV15 and TRBJ2-1; no firm D call. Germline lookup yields CDR1 LNHNV and CDR2 YYDKDF (reference sequence). This CDR3 comprises 14 residues. V lost 1 base to trimming and J lost 1 base, with 5 bases between them. For the CDR3, the DNA is TGTGCCACCAGCAGAGTGAAGTCCTACAATGAGCAGTTCTTC. Amino acids: CATSRVKSYNEQFF.

As to this clonotype: At one end, the junction sequence differs from germline, possibly due to a read error. V and J are TRBV27 and TRBJ2-1; D may correspond to TRBD1 or TRBD2 (5 bases each). The germline V gene encodes CDR1 MNHEY and CDR2 SMNVEV (reference sequence). CDR3 length: 15 amino acids. The CDR3 nucleotides are TGTGCCAGTAGTTGGGGTTTTCGAGTTGGGGGTGAGCAGTTCTTC. Amino acids: CASSWGFRVGGEQFF.

This clonotype was seen a handful of times. The chain links TRBV29-1 to TRBJ1-2, with D maybe TRBD1 (6 bases). Per the germline V gene, CDR1 is SQVTM and CDR2 is ANQGSEA. The CDR3 is made up of 13 amino acids. V lost 3 bases and J 3 bases, leaving 11 bases between the germline ends. The CDR3 is CSVEEGVDYGYTF. As DNA, the CDR3 is TGCAGCGTTGAGGAGGGGGTTGACTATGGCTACACCTTC.

This clonotype was detected a few times. The CDR3 is CASSRGDRYEQYF. DNA for the CDR3: TGTGCCAGCTCACGGGGAGACAGATACGAGCAGTACTTC. The chain uses TRBV18 and TRBJ2-5; D is tentatively TRBD1 or TRBD2 (5 bases each). Judging by the DNA end, TRBJ2-7 fits better; the J call may be wrong. Germline V gives CDR1 KGHSH, CDR2 LQKENI. There are 13 residues in the CDR3.

CDR3 amino acids: CASSTDRADYNEQFF. DNA of the CDR3: TGTGCCAGCTCGACGGACAGGGCCGATTACAATGAGCAGTTCTTC. V and J are TRBV18 and TRBJ2-5; the match to TRBD1 covers 8 bases. The J call may be incorrect, as the DNA end agrees better with TRBJ2-1. Germline loops: CDR1 KGHSH, CDR2 LQKENI. This CDR3 has 15 residues.